This TCR beta chain was profiled in a study of blood T cell repertoires in COVID-19. Study background: T cells, B-cell-depleted T cells, or PBMCs provided the cDNA or gDNA that served as material.

Authors' analysis steps: Estimation of nucleated cell counts was performed using reference gene primer amplification. Profiled with immunoSEQ multiplex PCR; TCRdb holds only in-frame clones, not every one. V, J and clone size were drawn from that table, and D and trimming were deduced from the DNA. The sample lists about 120,000 clones, around 81% seen once, with approximately 18% in the top ten. Trimming shortened V by 6 bases and J by 10 bases, and 13 bases separated the two germline ends. This CDR3 contains 13 residues. Looked up from germline, CDR1 is SGHNT and CDR2 is YENEEA. In Seattle, patients joined the study during active infection and were tracked longitudinally.

The specimen sequenced was peripheral blood. The sequence was collected from a man aged 25 to 40 with COVID-19, enrolled during active disease. This chain links TRBV11-3 with TRBJ1-6; D gene unclear. The CDR3: CASSFPGGSPLHF. The CDR3 DNA reads as TGTGCCAGCAGTTTCCCAGGAGGCTCACCCCTCCACTTT.